The clone carrying this TCR beta chain was detected ten times or more. Libraries of TCR beta came from iRepertoire HTBI primers plus Arm-PCR of CDR3 regions. TCRdb re-derived calls from the multiplex PCR reads in MiXCR, one entry per CDR3 protein. The sample includes 350,000 to 450,000 distinct CDR3 sequences, around 23% of them seen just once. These data are taken from a study of regulatory T cells in long-lasting Graves disease. Sample time point: persistent/refractory GD, antithyroid drugs over 5 years with positive TRAb. From PBMCs, RNA was extracted and then used to make the TCR library. This TCR derives from a woman aged 40 to 49 with Graves disease. Sample: peripheral blood mononuclear cells (PBMCs), taken when the disease was refractory, from a patient treated with antithyroid drugs.

The CDR3 sequence: CASSLLASGLTGELFF. As DNA, the CDR3 is TGTGCCAGCAGCTTGCTGGCTAGCGGACTTACCGGGGAGCTGTTTTTT. The chain recombines TRBV11-2 with TRBJ2-2; TRBD2 aligns across 7 bases. CDR3 size: 16 residues. The V gene's germline CDR1 is SGHAT and CDR2 FQNNGV. The V and J ends lost 3 bases and 5 bases, in that order; junction bases with no gene match: 9.